This T cell receptor beta chain was captured by sequencing in a study of T-cell reconstitution after alpha-beta-depleted transplantation in children. On this clonotype itself: Its specificity is not known.

The TCRbeta library was prepared with unique molecular identifiers. TCRdb passed the PCR reads through MiXCR, listing each CDR3 protein once. This table holds under 250,000 distinct CDR3 sequences, about 6.6% found once. V gave up 8 bases and J gave up 0 bases; unmatched junction bases: 2. The length of the CDR3 is 14 residues. Germline values: CDR1 MNHEY, CDR2 SVGAGI. Study conclusions and caveats: Newly produced T cells mostly provided counts and TCRbeta diversity after one year, as hyperexpanded clones declined. Surviving recipient T cells and thymic progenitors underlay high day-60 TCRbeta diversity in some patients. Several hundred expanded graft clones reportedly gave rise to the alpha-beta T cells present about two months after transplant.

This material consisted of PBMCs, taken before TCRalphabeta/CD19-depleted stem cell transplant. The sequence was collected from a boy between 2 and 15 years old with acute lymphoblastic leukemia, due to receive a stem cell transplant. The gene calls are TRBV6-5 and TRBJ2-2; TRBD2 agrees at 8 bases. CDR3: CASWGLANTGELFF. Here the CDR3 DNA reads TGTGCCAGCTGGGGACTAGCGAACACCGGGGAGCTGTTTTTT.